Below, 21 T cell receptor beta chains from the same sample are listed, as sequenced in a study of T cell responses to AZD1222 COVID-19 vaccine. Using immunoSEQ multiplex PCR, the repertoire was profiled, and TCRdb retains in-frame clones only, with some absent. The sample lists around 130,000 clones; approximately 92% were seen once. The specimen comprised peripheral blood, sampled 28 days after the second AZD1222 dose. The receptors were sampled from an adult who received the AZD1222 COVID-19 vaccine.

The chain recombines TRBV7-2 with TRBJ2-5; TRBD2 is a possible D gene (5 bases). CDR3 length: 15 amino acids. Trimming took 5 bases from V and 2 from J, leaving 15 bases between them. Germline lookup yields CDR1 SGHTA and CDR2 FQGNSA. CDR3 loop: CASSGASGYQETQYF. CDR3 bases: TGTGCCAGCAGCGGCGCGAGCGGTTATCAAGAGACCCAGTACTTC.

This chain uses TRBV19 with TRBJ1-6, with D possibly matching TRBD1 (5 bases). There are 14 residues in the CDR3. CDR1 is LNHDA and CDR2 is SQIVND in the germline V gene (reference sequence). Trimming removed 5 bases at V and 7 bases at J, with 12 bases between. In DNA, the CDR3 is TGTGCCAGTAGTCCCTTGGGGGGGAATTCACCCCTCCACTTT. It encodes CASSPLGGNSPLHF.

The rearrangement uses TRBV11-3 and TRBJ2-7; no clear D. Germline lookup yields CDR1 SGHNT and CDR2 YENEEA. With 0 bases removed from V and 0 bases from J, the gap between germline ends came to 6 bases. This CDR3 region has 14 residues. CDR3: CASSLDPSSYEQYF. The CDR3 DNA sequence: TGTGCCAGCAGCTTAGACCCGAGCTCCTACGAGCAGTACTTC.

In DNA, the CDR3 is TGTGCCAGCAGCTTAATGCGGGGGGCGGGGAATGAGCAGTTCTTC. It encodes CASSLMRGAGNEQFF. The chain combines TRBV7-2 with TRBJ2-1, with 8 bases fitting TRBD2. There are 15 residues in the CDR3. After removal of 2 bases from V and 7 bases from J, the junction contained 7 bases not matched to a gene. Germline values: CDR1 SGHTA, CDR2 FQGNSA.

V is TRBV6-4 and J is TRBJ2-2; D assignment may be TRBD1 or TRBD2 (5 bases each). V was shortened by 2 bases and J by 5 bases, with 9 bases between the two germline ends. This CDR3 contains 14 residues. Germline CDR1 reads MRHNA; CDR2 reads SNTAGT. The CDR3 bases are TGTGCCAGCAGTGACGAGGGGTGGACCGGGGAGCTGTTTTTT. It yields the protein CASSDEGWTGELFF.

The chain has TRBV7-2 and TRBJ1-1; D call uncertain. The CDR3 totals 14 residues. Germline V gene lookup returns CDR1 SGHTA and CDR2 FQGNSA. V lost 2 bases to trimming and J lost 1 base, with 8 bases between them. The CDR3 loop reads CASSLIGRNTEAFF. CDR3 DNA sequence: TGTGCCAGCAGCTTAATTGGGAGGAACACTGAAGCTTTCTTT. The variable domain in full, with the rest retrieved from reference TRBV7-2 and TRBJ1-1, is GAGVSQSPSNKVTEKGKDVELRCDPISGHTALYWYRQSLGQGLEFLIYFQGNSAPDKSGLPSDRFSAERTGGSVSTLTIQRTQQEDSAVYLCASSLIGRNTEAFFGQGTRLTVV.

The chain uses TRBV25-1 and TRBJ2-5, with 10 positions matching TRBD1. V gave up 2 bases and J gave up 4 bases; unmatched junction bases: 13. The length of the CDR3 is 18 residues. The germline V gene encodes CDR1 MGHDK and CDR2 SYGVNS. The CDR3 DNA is TGTGCCAGCAGTGAAAGACAGGGGGCCCAGGGGTCGACAGAGACCCAGTACTTC. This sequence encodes CASSERQGAQGSTETQYF.

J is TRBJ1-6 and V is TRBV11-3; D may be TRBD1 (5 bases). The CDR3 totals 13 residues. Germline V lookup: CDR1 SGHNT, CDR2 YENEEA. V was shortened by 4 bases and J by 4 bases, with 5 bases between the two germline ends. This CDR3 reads CASSSGYNSPLHF. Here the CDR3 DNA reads TGTGCCAGCAGCTCAGGGTATAATTCACCCCTCCACTTT. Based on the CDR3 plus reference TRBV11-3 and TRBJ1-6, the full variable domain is EAGVVQSPRYKIIEKKQPVAFWCNPISGHNTLYWYLQNLGQGPELLIRYENEEAVDDSQLPKDRFSAERLKGVDSTLKIQPAELGDSAVYLCASSSGYNSPLHFGNGTRLTVT.

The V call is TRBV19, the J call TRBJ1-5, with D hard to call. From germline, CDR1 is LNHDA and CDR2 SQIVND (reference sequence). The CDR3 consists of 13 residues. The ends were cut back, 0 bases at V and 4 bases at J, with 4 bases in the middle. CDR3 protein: CASSIDGNQPQHF. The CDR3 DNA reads TGTGCCAGTAGTATAGACGGGAATCAGCCCCAGCATTTT.

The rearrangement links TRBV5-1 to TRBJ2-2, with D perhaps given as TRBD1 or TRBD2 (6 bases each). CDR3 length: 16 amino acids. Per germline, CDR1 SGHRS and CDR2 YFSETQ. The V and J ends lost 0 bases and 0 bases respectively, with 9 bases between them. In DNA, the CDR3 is TGCGCCAGCAGCTTGGCGGGGGCCGCGAACACCGGGGAGCTGTTTTTT. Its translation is CASSLAGAANTGELFF.

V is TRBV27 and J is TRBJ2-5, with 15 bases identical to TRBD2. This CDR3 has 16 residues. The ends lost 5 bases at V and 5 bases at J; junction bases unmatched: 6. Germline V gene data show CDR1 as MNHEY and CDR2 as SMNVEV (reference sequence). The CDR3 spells CASSPRTSGRGETQYF. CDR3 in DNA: TGTGCCAGCAGTCCACGGACTAGCGGGAGGGGGGAGACCCAGTACTTC.

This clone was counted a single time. CDR3 in DNA: TGCGCCAGCAGCCAAGATCGGCCAGTACTCTATGGCTACACCTTC. Residues: CASSQDRPVLYGYTF. The gene calls are TRBV4-3 and TRBJ1-2; D is unresolved. CDR3 length equals 15 residues. Germline CDR1 reads LGHNA; CDR2 reads YSLEER. With 0 bases removed from V and 4 bases from J, the gap between germline ends came to 12 bases.

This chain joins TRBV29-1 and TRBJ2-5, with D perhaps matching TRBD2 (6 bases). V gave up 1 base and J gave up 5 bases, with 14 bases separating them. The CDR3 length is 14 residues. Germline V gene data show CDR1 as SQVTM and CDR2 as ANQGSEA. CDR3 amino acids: CSVEAGEVGETQYF. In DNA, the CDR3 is TGCAGCGTTGAAGCGGGGGAGGTCGGGGAGACCCAGTACTTC.

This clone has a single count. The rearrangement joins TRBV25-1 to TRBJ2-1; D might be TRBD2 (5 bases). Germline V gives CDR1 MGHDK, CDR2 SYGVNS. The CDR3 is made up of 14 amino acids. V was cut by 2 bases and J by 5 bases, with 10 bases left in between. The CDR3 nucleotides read TGTGCCAGCAGTGAAAGGTGGGAGAACAATGAGCAGTTCTTC. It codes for CASSERWENNEQFF.

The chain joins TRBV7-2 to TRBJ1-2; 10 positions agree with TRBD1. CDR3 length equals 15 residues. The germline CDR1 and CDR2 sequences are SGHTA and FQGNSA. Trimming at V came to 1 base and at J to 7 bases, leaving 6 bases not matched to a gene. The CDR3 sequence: CASSLVRGQGSGYTF. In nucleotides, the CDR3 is TGTGCCAGCAGCTTAGTACGGGGACAGGGGTCTGGCTACACCTTC.

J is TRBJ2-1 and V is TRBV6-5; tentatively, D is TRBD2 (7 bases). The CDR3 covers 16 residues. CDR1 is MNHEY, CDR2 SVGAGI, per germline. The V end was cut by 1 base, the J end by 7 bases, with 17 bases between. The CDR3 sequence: CASSYFRGGGSNEQFF. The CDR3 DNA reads TGTGCCAGCAGTTACTTTAGGGGGGGCGGGTCTAATGAGCAGTTCTTC.

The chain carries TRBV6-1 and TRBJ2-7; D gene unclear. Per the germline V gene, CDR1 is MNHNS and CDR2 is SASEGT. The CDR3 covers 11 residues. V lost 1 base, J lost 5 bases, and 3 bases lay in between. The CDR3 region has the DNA TGTGCCAGCAGTGAAGACCACGAGCAGTACTTC. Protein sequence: CASSEDHEQYF.

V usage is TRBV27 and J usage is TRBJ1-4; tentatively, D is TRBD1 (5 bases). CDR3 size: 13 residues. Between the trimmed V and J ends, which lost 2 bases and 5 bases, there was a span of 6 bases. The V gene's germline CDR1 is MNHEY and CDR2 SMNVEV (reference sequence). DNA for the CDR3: TGTGCCAGCAGTTTAAGGACAAATGAAAAACTGTTTTTT. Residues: CASSLRTNEKLFF.

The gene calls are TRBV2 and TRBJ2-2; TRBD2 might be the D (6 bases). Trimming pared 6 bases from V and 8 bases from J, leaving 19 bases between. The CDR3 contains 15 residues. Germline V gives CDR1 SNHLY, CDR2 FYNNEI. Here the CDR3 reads CASSPEDYPGGELFF. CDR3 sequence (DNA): TGTGCCAGCAGCCCAGAGGACTATCCCGGGGGGGAGCTGTTTTTT.

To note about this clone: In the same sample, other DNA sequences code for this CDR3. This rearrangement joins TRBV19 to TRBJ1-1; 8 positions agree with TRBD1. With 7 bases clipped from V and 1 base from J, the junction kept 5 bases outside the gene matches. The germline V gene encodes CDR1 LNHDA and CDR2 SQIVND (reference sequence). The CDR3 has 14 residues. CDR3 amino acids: CASTPGQGNTEAFF. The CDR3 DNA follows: TGTGCCAGTACCCCCGGACAGGGGAACACTGAAGCTTTCTTT.

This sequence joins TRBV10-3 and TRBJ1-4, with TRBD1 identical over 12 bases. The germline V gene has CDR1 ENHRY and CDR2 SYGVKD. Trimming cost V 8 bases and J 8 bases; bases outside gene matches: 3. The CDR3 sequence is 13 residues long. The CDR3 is CAIGTGGGEKLFF. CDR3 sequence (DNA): TGTGCCATCGGGACAGGGGGCGGGGAAAAACTGTTTTTT.